The text below deals with one T cell receptor beta chain. Its antigen is currently unknown. Caucasian adults living in Nashville, Tennessee, provided all samples. About 90 million PBMCs were counted before genomic DNA extraction. These data belong to a study of shared clonotypes between healthy human individuals. Notes on the study in general: Expectations were that clonotype sharing among donors would be affected by sequencing depth.

This was a deep-level run. Only in-frame clones appear in the TCRdb table, and some are missing; sequencing was by immunoSEQ multiplex PCR. The top ten clones hold under 15% of a sample with roughly 510,000 clones, about 80% of them seen once. The V and J ends lost 6 bases and 4 bases, in that order; junction bases with no gene match: 7. The V gene's germline CDR1 is MNHEY and CDR2 SMNVEV (reference sequence). The CDR3 runs 15 residues. The TCR was taken from a woman aged 40-49 years in good health. Some clones in this sample may be carry-over from other donors' samples. Sample: PBMCs. The rearrangement uses TRBV27 and TRBJ2-3, with 10 bases identical to TRBD1. CDR3 nucleotides: TGTGCCAGCAGGCTTGGACAGGGGGGGTCAGATACGCAGTATTTT. Encoded protein: CASRLGQGGSDTQYF.